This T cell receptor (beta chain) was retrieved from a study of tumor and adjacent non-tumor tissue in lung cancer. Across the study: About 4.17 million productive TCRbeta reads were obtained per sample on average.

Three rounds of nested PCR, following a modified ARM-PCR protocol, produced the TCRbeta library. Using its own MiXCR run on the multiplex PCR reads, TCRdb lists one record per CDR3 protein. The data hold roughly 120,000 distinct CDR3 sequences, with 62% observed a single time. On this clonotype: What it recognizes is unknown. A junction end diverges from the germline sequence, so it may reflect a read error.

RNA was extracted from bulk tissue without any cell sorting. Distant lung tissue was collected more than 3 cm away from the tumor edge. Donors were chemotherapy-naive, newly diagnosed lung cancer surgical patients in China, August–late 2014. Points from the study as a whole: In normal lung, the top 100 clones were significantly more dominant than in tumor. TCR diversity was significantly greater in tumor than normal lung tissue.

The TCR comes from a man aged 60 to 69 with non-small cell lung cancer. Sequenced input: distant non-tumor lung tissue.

CDR3 sequence reads: CASSSTRGSDQPQHF. DNA for the CDR3: TGTGCCAGCAGTTCCACAAGAGGTAGCGATCAGCCCCAACATTTT. V and J are TRBV12-3 or TRBV12-4 and TRBJ1-5, with D unclear. This CDR3 is 15 amino acids long.